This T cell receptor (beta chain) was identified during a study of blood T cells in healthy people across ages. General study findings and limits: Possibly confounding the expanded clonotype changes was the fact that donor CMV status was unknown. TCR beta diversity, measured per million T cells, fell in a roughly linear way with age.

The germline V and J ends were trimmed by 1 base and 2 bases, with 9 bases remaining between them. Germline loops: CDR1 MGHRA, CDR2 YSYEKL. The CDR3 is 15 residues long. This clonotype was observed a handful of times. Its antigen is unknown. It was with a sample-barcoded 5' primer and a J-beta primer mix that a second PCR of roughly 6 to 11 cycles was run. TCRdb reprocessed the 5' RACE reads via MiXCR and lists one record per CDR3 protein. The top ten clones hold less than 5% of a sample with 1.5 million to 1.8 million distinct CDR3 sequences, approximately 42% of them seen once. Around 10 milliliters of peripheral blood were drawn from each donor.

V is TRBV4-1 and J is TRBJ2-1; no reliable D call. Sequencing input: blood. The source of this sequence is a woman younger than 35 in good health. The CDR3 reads CASSQGNSPYNEQFF. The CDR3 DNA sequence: TGCGCCAGCAGCCAAGGCAACTCCCCCTACAATGAGCAGTTCTTC.